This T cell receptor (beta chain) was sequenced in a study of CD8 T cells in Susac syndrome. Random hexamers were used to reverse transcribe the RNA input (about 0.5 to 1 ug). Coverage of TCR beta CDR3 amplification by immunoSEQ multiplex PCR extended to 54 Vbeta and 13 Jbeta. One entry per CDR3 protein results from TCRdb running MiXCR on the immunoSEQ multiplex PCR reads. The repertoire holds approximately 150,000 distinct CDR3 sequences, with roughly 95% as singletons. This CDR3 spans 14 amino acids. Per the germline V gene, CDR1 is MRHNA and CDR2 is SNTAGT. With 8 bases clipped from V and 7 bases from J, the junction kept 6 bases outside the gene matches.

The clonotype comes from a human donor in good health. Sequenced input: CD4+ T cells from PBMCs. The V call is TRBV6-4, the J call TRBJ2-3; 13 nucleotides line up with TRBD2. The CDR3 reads CASLRTSGSYTQYF. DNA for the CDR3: TGTGCCAGCCTCAGGACTAGCGGGAGTTATACGCAGTATTTT.